Below are 24 T cell receptor beta chains sequenced from a single sample in a study of shared clonotypes between healthy human individuals. The naive CD8 population came from CD45RO-negative cells selected for CCR7, without terminally differentiated effector memory CD45RA+ cells. The assay was immunoSEQ multiplex PCR, and TCRdb's table has in-frame clones only and misses some. The profile covers about 820,000 clones, with about 91% appearing a single time and approximately 25% taken by the ten largest. The source material was naive CD8+ T cells sorted from blood. The receptor set was obtained from a man in his thirties or forties in good health.

The chain couples TRBV6-1 to TRBJ1-2, with TRBD1 matching 8 bases. This CDR3 is 13 amino acids long. Trimming at V came to 4 bases and at J to 2 bases, leaving 0 bases not matched to a gene. Germline V lookup: CDR1 MNHNS, CDR2 SASEGT. The CDR3 DNA reads TGTGCCAGCAGTGGGACAGGGAACTATGGCTACACCTTC. Translation: CASSGTGNYGYTF.

This clone was seen once. The chain has TRBV27 and TRBJ1-4, with a tentative D call TRBD1 (5 bases). CDR1 MNHEY and CDR2 SMNVEV come from the germline V gene (reference sequence). The CDR3 is 17 residues long. Trimming stripped 0 bases from V and 4 bases from J, with 15 bases between. CDR3 nucleotides: TGTGCCAGCAGTTTATCGGGAGACAGTAGCTTTAATGAAAAACTGTTTTTT. The encoded protein is CASSLSGDSSFNEKLFF.

The J gene is TRBJ2-7, the V gene TRBV7-9, with 10 nucleotides matching TRBD1. CDR3 length equals 16 residues. J lost 2 bases, V lost 2 bases, and 6 bases had no gene match. The germline V gene encodes CDR1 SEHNR and CDR2 FQNEAQ (reference sequence). CDR3 region: CASSLTGTGEPYEQYF. The CDR3 DNA sequence: TGTGCCAGCAGCTTAACAGGGACAGGGGAGCCCTACGAGCAGTACTTC.

The CDR3 DNA sequence: TGCAGCGGCGCCAGGGGCTACGAGCAGTACTTC. This sequence encodes CSGARGYEQYF. The chain links TRBV29-1 to TRBJ2-7; possibly TRBD1 for D (6 bases). Germline V gene lookup returns CDR1 SQVTM and CDR2 ANQGSEA. The length of the CDR3 is 11 residues. Trimming pared 7 bases from V and 3 bases from J, leaving 10 bases between.

The V gene is TRBV27, the J gene TRBJ2-7, with 7 bases aligning to TRBD1. The CDR3 runs to 15 residues. With 0 bases clipped from V and 2 bases from J, the junction kept 4 bases outside the gene matches. Germline CDR1 reads MNHEY; CDR2 reads SMNVEV (reference sequence). DNA for the CDR3: TGTGCCAGCAGTTTATCGGGGACAGCGACCTACGAGCAGTACTTC. Protein sequence: CASSLSGTATYEQYF.

V usage is TRBV7-9 and J usage is TRBJ2-1, with D possibly being TRBD1 (5 bases). Trimming pared 5 bases from V and 9 bases from J, leaving 14 bases between. CDR1 and CDR2 from the germline V gene are SEHNR and FQNEAQ (reference sequence). There are 13 residues in the CDR3. The CDR3 sequence is CASSPALQGEQFF. DNA for the CDR3: TGTGCCAGCAGCCCCGCCCTGCAGGGTGAGCAGTTCTTC.

J is TRBJ2-3 and V is TRBV27; TRBD2 aligns across 10 bases. Germline V gene sequence: CDR1 MNHEY, CDR2 SMNVEV (reference sequence). Trimming cost V 4 bases and J 5 bases; bases outside gene matches: 6. The CDR3 contains 15 residues. The CDR3 loop reads CASSSSGRRGDTQYF. In DNA, the CDR3 is TGTGCCAGCAGTTCTAGCGGGAGAAGAGGAGATACGCAGTATTTT.

This clone appeared a single time. This sample also contains other DNA sequences that code for the same CDR3. The CDR3 spells CASRWEVDNQPQHF. CDR3 in DNA: TGTGCCAGCAGGTGGGAAGTCGACAATCAGCCCCAGCATTTT. The chain carries TRBV2 and TRBJ1-5; no clear D gene. Between the trimmed V and J ends, which lost 6 bases and 3 bases, there was a span of 12 bases. This CDR3 comprises 14 residues. Germline V gene sequence: CDR1 SNHLY, CDR2 FYNNEI. The full variable domain, in which reference TRBV2 and TRBJ1-5 provide the parts outside the CDR3, is EPEVTQTPSHQVTQMGQEVILRCVPISNHLYFYWYRQILGQKVEFLVSFYNNEISEKSEIFDDQFSVERPDGSNFTLKIRSTKLEDSAMYFCASRWEVDNQPQHFGDGTRLSIL.

This chain uses TRBV5-4 with TRBJ2-1, with TRBD1 matching 7 bases. The germline V gene encodes CDR1 SGHNT and CDR2 YYREEE (reference sequence). The CDR3 is made up of 14 amino acids. J lost 2 bases, V lost 1 base, and 0 bases had no gene match. The CDR3 bases are TGTGCCAGCAGCTTGAGGGGGCCCTACAATGAGCAGTTCTTC. Its protein product is CASSLRGPYNEQFF. Filled out from reference TRBV5-4 and TRBJ2-1, the complete variable domain reads ETGVTQSPTHLIKTRGQQVTLRCSSQSGHNTVSWYQQALGQGPQFIFQYYREEENGRGNFPPRFSGLQFPNYSSELNVNALELDDSALYLCASSLRGPYNEQFFGPGTRLTVL.

The chain employs TRBV11-3 and TRBJ2-1, with TRBD2 matching over 10 bases. Germline loops: CDR1 SGHNT, CDR2 YENEEA. CDR3 length: 18 residues. J lost 0 bases, V lost 5 bases, and 10 bases had no gene match. The CDR3 loop reads CASSAVSGRLISYNEQFF. CDR3 nucleotide sequence: TGTGCCAGCAGCGCCGTTAGCGGGAGGCTTATCTCCTACAATGAGCAGTTCTTC.

Points on this clone: Other DNA sequences in this specimen translate into the identical CDR3. The V call is TRBV27, the J call TRBJ2-1, with D uncertain. The ends were cut back, 2 bases at V and 0 bases at J, with 8 bases in the middle. Germline V lookup: CDR1 MNHEY, CDR2 SMNVEV (reference sequence). The CDR3 loop spans 15 amino acids. The CDR3 DNA reads TGTGCCAGCAGTTTAAGGACCAGCTCCTACAATGAGCAGTTCTTC. This sequence encodes CASSLRTSSYNEQFF.

The V gene is TRBV7-9, the J gene TRBJ2-6, with unresolved D. Germline-derived CDR1 and CDR2 are SEHNR and FQNEAQ (reference sequence). V lost 4 bases and J lost 4, with 11 bases in between. The CDR3 consists of 15 residues. CDR3 in DNA: TGTGCCAGCAGCTCCCGGTCTAGAGGGGCCAACGTCCTGACTTTC. Protein: CASSSRSRGANVLTF.

The V gene is TRBV4-1, the J gene TRBJ2-2; 9 positions match TRBD2. V was clipped by 3 bases and J by 2 bases; unmatched bases: 7. CDR1 is MGHRA, CDR2 YSYEKL, per germline. The CDR3 covers 17 residues. The CDR3 DNA reads TGCGCCAGCAGCCACGCCGGGACTAGCCCTAACACCGGGGAGCTGTTTTTT. Its protein product is CASSHAGTSPNTGELFF.

This chain uses TRBV14 with TRBJ2-2, with 7 bases aligning to TRBD1. Germline CDR1 and CDR2: SGHDN and FVKESK. V was clipped by 0 bases and J by 6 bases; unmatched bases: 4. The CDR3 runs to 15 residues. The CDR3 DNA reads TGTGCCAGCAGCCAAGATGTAGGGGGCGCCGGGGAGCTGTTTTTT. It codes for CASSQDVGGAGELFF.

This clone appeared a single time. The V gene is TRBV13, the J gene TRBJ2-7; TRBD2 aligns across 14 bases. Germline values: CDR1 PRHDT, CDR2 FYEKMQ (reference sequence). The CDR3 is made up of 17 amino acids. J gave up 3 bases and V 2 bases, and 6 bases lay outside the gene matches. Written as DNA, the CDR3 is TGTGCCAGCAGCTTAACCCCCGGGACTAGCGGGAGCTACGAGCAGTACTTC. This sequence encodes CASSLTPGTSGSYEQYF.

The chain carries TRBV2 and TRBJ1-3; D gene unclear. Germline-derived CDR1 and CDR2 are SNHLY and FYNNEI. Trimming removed 11 bases at V and 1 base at J, with 12 bases between. The CDR3 contains 13 residues. The CDR3 here is CAGWGGSGNTIYF. The CDR3 bases are TGTGCCGGATGGGGAGGGTCTGGAAACACCATATATTTT.

The rearrangement uses TRBV19 and TRBJ2-7, with D possibly being TRBD2 (6 bases). The CDR3 covers 14 residues. The germline V and J ends were trimmed by 5 bases and 0 bases, with 11 bases remaining between them. Germline CDR1 reads LNHDA; CDR2 reads SQIVND (reference sequence). The CDR3 spells CASSLATSSYEQYF. The CDR3 nucleotides are TGTGCCAGTAGTTTGGCGACTAGCTCCTACGAGCAGTACTTC.

The chain joins TRBV6-1 to TRBJ1-1; D might be TRBD1 (5 bases). Germline loops: CDR1 MNHNS, CDR2 SASEGT. This CDR3 has 17 residues. V gave up 4 bases and J gave up 0 bases, with 18 bases separating them. CDR3 sequence: CASSGTGDRIMNTEAFF. For the CDR3, the DNA is TGTGCCAGCAGTGGGACCGGGGACCGCATAATGAACACTGAAGCTTTCTTT.

The chain employs TRBV7-3 and TRBJ2-5; TRBD2 aligns across 10 bases. CDR1 SGHTA and CDR2 FQGTGA come from the germline V gene. The CDR3 has 14 amino acids. V gave up 5 bases and J gave up 2 bases; unmatched junction bases: 2. The CDR3 reads CASSTSGDQETQYF. The CDR3 coding sequence is TGTGCCAGCAGCACTAGCGGGGATCAAGAGACCCAGTACTTC.

Details on this clone: Distinct nucleotide sequences in the sample also encode this CDR3. The chain has TRBV27 and TRBJ2-1; D is perhaps TRBD1 or TRBD2 (6 bases each). V was cut by 4 bases and J by 2 bases, with 12 bases left in between. Germline-derived CDR1 and CDR2 are MNHEY and SMNVEV (reference sequence). The CDR3 runs to 15 residues. Here the CDR3 reads CASSSGRGAYNEQFF. CDR3 coding DNA: TGTGCCAGCAGTTCTGGAAGGGGGGCCTACAATGAGCAGTTCTTC.

This clone appeared once. This chain connects TRBV29-1 to TRBJ1-1, with a tentative D call TRBD1 (6 bases). The V end lost 6 bases, the J end lost 1 base, and 15 bases lay between the germline ends. The CDR3 length is 14 residues. Per germline, CDR1 SQVTM and CDR2 ANQGSEA. Written as DNA, the CDR3 is TGCAGCGTGGACACAGGGACGGGGAACACTGAAGCTTTCTTT. Its protein is CSVDTGTGNTEAFF.

This rearrangement joins TRBV27 to TRBJ1-5; 8 bases agree with TRBD1. This CDR3 has 14 amino acids. CDR1 is MNHEY and CDR2 is SMNVEV in the germline V gene (reference sequence). V lost 4 bases and J lost 6; bases outside the gene matches: 5. The CDR3 region is CASSSTGVGQPQHF. The CDR3 coding sequence is TGTGCCAGCAGTTCGACAGGGGTGGGTCAGCCCCAGCATTTT.

The chain combines TRBV25-1 with TRBJ2-2; no firm D call. There are 16 residues in the CDR3. The germline gives CDR1 MGHDK, CDR2 SYGVNS. V lost 1 base and J lost 5, with 14 bases in between. The CDR3 bases are TGTGCCAGCAGTGAATCCGCAGATGTAAGGACCGGGGAGCTGTTTTTT. Translated: CASSESADVRTGELFF.

This rearrangement joins TRBV21-1 to TRBJ2-3; the table's D gene call, TRBD1, was not cross checked with the DNA. TRBV21-1 represents a pseudogene. The CDR3 spans 18 residues. The DNA of the CDR3 is TGTGCCAGCAGCCCCCGCCGGCCTCACAGGGTTAGCACAGATACGCAGTATTTT. Its translation is CASSPRRPHRVSTDTQYF.